The 8 T cell receptor beta chains below all came from one sample that was sequenced in a study of T cells expressing NK-cell markers. From its re-call of the 5' RACE reads, TCRdb lists each CDR3 protein once, without DNA. The sample's table shows 300,000 to 500,000 distinct CDR3 sequences. Sequenced sample: blood T cells: a sorted CD56 or NKG2C T cell subset, CD4+ or CD8+ T cells, or bulk PBMC T cells (not recorded which). These TCRs come from a woman aged 45-65 years in good health.

The chain couples TRBV4-1 to TRBJ2-4. Looked up from germline, CDR1 is MGHRA and CDR2 is YSYEKL. The CDR3 sequence is 14 residues long. CDR3 loop: CASSRELAKNIQYF.

V usage is TRBV20-1 and J usage is TRBJ1-1. The germline CDR1 and CDR2 sequences are DFQATT and SNEGSKA (reference sequence). This CDR3 has 13 residues. This chain's CDR3 is CSRSRKPNTEAFF.

The rearrangement joins TRBV20-1 to TRBJ1-1. CDR3 length equals 15 residues. Germline loops: CDR1 DFQATT, CDR2 SNEGSKA (reference sequence). The chain's CDR3 is CSANLISRVGTEAFF.

V gene TRBV4-1 combines with J gene TRBJ2-1; TCRdb reports TRBD1, a call that lacks DNA to check it against. The germline V gene encodes CDR1 MGHRA and CDR2 YSYEKL. The CDR3 contains 16 residues. Here the CDR3 reads CASSQEGTGLPREQFF.

This chain joins TRBV5-1 and TRBJ2-7; there is no DNA to check the TCRdb D call of TRBD1. Looked up from germline, CDR1 is SGHRS and CDR2 is YFSETQ. CDR3 size: 14 residues. The CDR3 loop is CASSLAVQGGEQYF.

The chain employs TRBV6-6 and TRBJ2-5. The CDR3 contains 15 residues. Germline V gives CDR1 MNHNY, CDR2 SVGAGI (reference sequence). The CDR3 protein is CASSYLSISQETQYF.

The rearrangement links TRBV11-3 to TRBJ1-1. The germline V gene encodes CDR1 SGHNT and CDR2 YENEEA. The CDR3 length is 12 residues. The CDR3 loop reads CASSLMGDEAFF.

The chain joins TRBV19 to TRBJ2-1; as DNA is missing, the TRBD2 call by TCRdb cannot be tested. Germline V CDR1 and CDR2: LNHDA, SQIVND (reference sequence). This CDR3 contains 16 residues. This CDR3 is CASSIAWDHRGDEQFF. Based on the CDR3 plus reference TRBV19 and TRBJ2-1, the full variable domain is DGGITQSPKYLFRKEGQNVTLSCEQNLNHDAMYWYRQDPGQGLRLIYYSQIVNDFQKGDIAEGYSVSREKKESFPLTVTSAQKNPTAFYLCASSIAWDHRGDEQFFGPGTRLTVL.